This T cell receptor (beta chain) was identified in a study of blood T cell repertoires in COVID-19. In its sample, this clone was seen a few times. Here immunoSEQ multiplex PCR was the method, and the copy in TCRdb shows in-frame clones only, minus some. Of about 180,000 clones in the sample, about 84% were seen once. Sequencing was done on a sample of peripheral blood. The sequence was collected from a human donor in a cohort sampled during active COVID-19.

In nucleotides, the CDR3 is TGTGCCACCAGCAGTCAGGCCCTGAGCTCCTATAATTCACCCCTCCACTTT. Amino acids: CATSSQALSSYNSPLHF. This chain joins TRBV15 and TRBJ1-6; D remains ambiguous. CDR1 is LNHNV and CDR2 is YYDKDF in the germline V gene (reference sequence). The CDR3 has 17 amino acids. The V end lost 3 bases, the J end lost 0 bases, and 12 bases lay between the germline ends.